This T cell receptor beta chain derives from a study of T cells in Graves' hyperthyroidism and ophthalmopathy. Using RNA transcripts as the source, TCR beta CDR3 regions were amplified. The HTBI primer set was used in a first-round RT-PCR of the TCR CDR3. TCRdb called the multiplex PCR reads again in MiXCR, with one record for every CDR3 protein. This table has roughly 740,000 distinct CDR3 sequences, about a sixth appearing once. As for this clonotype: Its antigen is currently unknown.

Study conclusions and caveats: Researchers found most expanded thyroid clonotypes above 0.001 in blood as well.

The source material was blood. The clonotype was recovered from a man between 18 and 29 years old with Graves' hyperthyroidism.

The CDR3 region is CASSPAGVGTDTQYF. CDR3 nucleotides: TGTGCCAGCTCCCCGGCGGGGGTAGGGACAGATACGCAGTATTTT. The chain uses TRBV27 and TRBJ2-3; 7 bases agree with TRBD2. This CDR3 is 15 amino acids long. Germline trimming cut 8 bases from V and 3 bases from J; bases unmatched to any gene: 11. Germline V CDR1 and CDR2: MNHEY, SMNVEV (reference sequence).